Following are 6 T cell receptor beta chains from one sample sequenced in a study. TCRdb independently ran MiXCR on the 5' RACE reads; one entry per CDR3 protein. The data show about 62,000 distinct CDR3 sequences, under 35% seen once. Sequenced: tumor-infiltrating naive CD4+ T cells sorted from the breast tumor. Subset specified: naive CD4+ T cells, CD4+CD45RA+CD25-. Receptor source: a female donor with breast cancer.

About this clonotype itself: A much larger clonotype is one base distant, so this may be a read error. This chain joins TRBV9 and TRBJ2-4; possible D gene TRBD2, 7 bases. Germline CDR1 reads SGDLS; CDR2 reads YYNGEE. Between the trimmed V and J ends, which lost 3 bases and 6 bases, there was a span of 16 bases. The CDR3 extends over 15 amino acids. CDR3 nucleotide sequence: TGTGCCAGCAGCGCCCCGGGGGGCGAGAGAAACATTCAGTACTTC. Translated, it gives CASSAPGGERNIQYF.

The chain links TRBV4-3 to TRBJ1-1, with D hard to call. The CDR3 has 13 residues. Germline loops: CDR1 LGHNA, CDR2 YSLEER. Trimming took off 0 bases at V and 5 bases at J, with 7 bases between the two ends. CDR3 DNA: TGCGCCAGCAGCCAAGATAAGGGAACTGAAGCTTTCTTT. Translating it yields CASSQDKGTEAFF.

The sample holds one count of this clonotype. Relative to the germline gene, one junction end is altered; a read error may explain this. This chain links TRBV4-2 with TRBJ1-6; D unresolved. The germline gives CDR1 LGHNA, CDR2 YNFKEQ. The CDR3 extends over 14 amino acids. CDR3 sequence: CTSSQDRADSPLHF. CDR3 coding DNA: TGTACCAGCAGCCAAGATCGGGCGGATTCACCCCTCCACTTT.

This clonotype was seen many times. V usage is TRBV5-1 and J usage is TRBJ1-6; perhaps TRBD1 as D (5 bases). The CDR3 sequence is 14 residues long. The V and J ends lost 7 bases and 7 bases respectively, with 15 bases between them. Germline V gives CDR1 SGHRS, CDR2 YFSETQ. The CDR3 spells CASSPGNVNSPLHF. DNA for the CDR3: TGCGCCAGCTCGCCAGGGAATGTCAATTCACCCCTCCACTTT. The full variable domain, completed using reference TRBV5-1 and TRBJ1-6, is KAGVTQTPRYLIKTRGQQVTLSCSPISGHRSVSWYQQTPGQGLQFLFEYFSETQRNKGNFPGRFSGRQFSNSRSEMNVSTLELGDSALYLCASSPGNVNSPLHFGNGTRLTVT.

This chain joins TRBV3-1 and TRBJ1-5; a weak D match, TRBD1 (5 bases). CDR1 and CDR2 from the germline V gene are LGHDT and YNNKEL (reference sequence). This CDR3 is 15 amino acids long. Trimming removed 1 base at V and 5 bases at J, with 12 bases between. The CDR3 coding sequence is TGTGCCAGCAGCCAAGTGGCAGGGCCCCATCAGCCCCAGCATTTT. Its translation is CASSQVAGPHQPQHF.

As to this clonotype: As the CDR3 is not closed by the conserved phenylalanine or tryptophan, this likely results from a read error. The rearrangement links TRBV3-1 to TRBJ1-2; no clear D. Germline CDR1 LGHDT, CDR2 YNNKEL (reference sequence). This CDR3 contains 14 residues. Trimming removed 2 bases at V and 8 bases at J, with 15 bases between. CDR3 nucleotides: TGTGCCAGCAGCCAATCAGAGGATGGCCGGGGCTACACCCTC. Protein product: CASSQSEDGRGYTL.